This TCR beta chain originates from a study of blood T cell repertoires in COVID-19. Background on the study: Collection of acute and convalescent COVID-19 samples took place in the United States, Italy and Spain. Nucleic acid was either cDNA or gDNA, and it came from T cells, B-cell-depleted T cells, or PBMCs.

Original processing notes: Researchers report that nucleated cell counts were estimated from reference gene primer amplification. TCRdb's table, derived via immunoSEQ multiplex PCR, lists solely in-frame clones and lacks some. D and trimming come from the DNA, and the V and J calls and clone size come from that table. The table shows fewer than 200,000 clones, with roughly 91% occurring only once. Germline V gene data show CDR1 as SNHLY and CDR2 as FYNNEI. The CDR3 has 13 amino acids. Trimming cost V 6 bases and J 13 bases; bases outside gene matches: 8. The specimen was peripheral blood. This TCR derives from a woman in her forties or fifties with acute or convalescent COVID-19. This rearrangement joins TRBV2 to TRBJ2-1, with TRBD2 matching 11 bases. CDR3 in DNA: TGTGCCAGCAGGGGACTAGCGGTCGCATCCCAGTTCTTC. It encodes CASRGLAVASQFF.